Listed below are T cell receptor beta chains from one sample, sequenced in a study of T cell repertoires in aging, cancer and after chemotherapy. TCRdb recomputed calls from the multiplex PCR reads with MiXCR, one row per CDR3 protein. Here the sample spans some 10,000 distinct CDR3 sequences, 30% to 40% being singletons. Specimen: blood. Receptors were obtained from a human donor in good health. The CDR3 runs from the conserved cysteine through the conserved F or W. A D gene is named only where the DNA matches it firmly. The size of a clone is reported for some rows only, either as once, few or many, or as a class for expanded clones.

TRBV19	-	-	TRBJ1-4	TGTGCCAGTAGGCGATCTGAAAGGCGGGGTGAAAAACTGTTTTTT	CASRRSERRGEKLFF
TRBV6-1	-	-	TRBJ2-1	TGTGCCAGCAGATACAATGAGCAGTTCTTC	CASRYNEQFF
TRBV6-5	TRBD2	few	TRBJ2-1	TGTGCCAGCAGCTCGGGACTAGCGGGCTCCTACAATGAGCAGTTCTTC	CASSSGLAGSYNEQFF
TRBV19	TRBD1	-	TRBJ1-1	TGTGCCAGTAGTGGACGACAGGGGGCGAGAGACACTGAAGCTTTCTTT	CASSGRQGARDTEAFF
TRBV7-9	-	few	TRBJ2-1	TGTGCCAGCAGCCCCCCACCGCGGTTCGGCAATGAGCAGTTCTTC	CASSPPPRFGNEQFF
TRBV6-5	-	few	TRBJ2-5	TGTGCCAGCAGGGGGACCTTAATCGGGGAGACCCAGTACTTC	CASRGTLIGETQYF
TRBV19	TRBD2	-	TRBJ2-7	TGTGCCAGTAGTATAGGGCGACTAGCGGGAGATAGTTACGAGCAGTACTTC	CASSIGRLAGDSYEQYF
TRBV20-1	-	few	TRBJ2-2	TGCAGTGCTAGAGATAGCGTCGGGGCCGGGGAGCTGTTTTTT	CSARDSVGAGELFF
TRBV6-2/TRBV6-3	-	-	TRBJ2-6	TGTGCCAGCAGTTACCAAGGCCCCTCTGGGGCCAACGTCCTGACTTTC	CASSYQGPSGANVLTF
TRBV11-3	TRBD2	medium-sized	TRBJ2-3	TGTGCCAGCAGCCCTAGCGGGGGGGCCGCGGATACGCAGTATTTT	CASSPSGGAADTQYF
TRBV18	-	-	TRBJ2-7	TGTGCCAGCTCACCCCTCCCTGCAGGGGCCTACGAGCAGTACTTC	CASSPLPAGAYEQYF
TRBV10-3	-	-	TRBJ2-7	TGTGCCATCAGTGAGTCAGCCGAGCAGTACTTC	CAISESAEQYF
TRBV21-1	-	-	TRBJ2-3	TGTGCCAGCAGCAAAGATGTGCGGGATTGGCGGACAGATACGCAGTATTTT	CASSKDVRDWRTDTQYF
TRBV12-3/TRBV12-4	TRBD2	-	TRBJ2-7	TGTGCCAGCAGGGCTAGCGGTACCCGGGGCGAGCAGTACTTC	CASRASGTRGEQYF
TRBV12-3/TRBV12-4	TRBD1	-	TRBJ2-5	TGTGCCAGCACCGGGACAGGGGGGACCCAGTACTTC	CASTGTGGTQYF
TRBV18	-	-	TRBJ1-5	TGTGCCAGCTCACGGGAGCAGAAAAATCAGCCCCAGCATTTT	CASSREQKNQPQHF
TRBV6-1	-	-	TRBJ2-7	TGTGCCAGCAGTTATCGAGGGCGCGAGCAGTACTTC	CASSYRGREQYF
TRBV5-4	-	few	TRBJ1-2	TGTGCCAGCAGCTTGGGGCAGGGAGGTACCTATGGCTACACCTTC	CASSLGQGGTYGYTF
TRBV12-3/TRBV12-4	-	few	TRBJ2-1	TGTGCCAGCAGTTTTGAGGTAGGGGGAGAGAATGAGCAGTTCTTC	CASSFEVGGENEQFF
TRBV19	-	-	TRBJ2-7	TGTGCCAGTAGTATAGATCGCGAGGGCTACGAGCAGTACTTC	CASSIDREGYEQYF
TRBV30	TRBD1	few	TRBJ2-5	TGTGCCTGGACTCAGGGGGCGCTACTTAGGGAGACCCAGTACTTC	CAWTQGALLRETQYF
TRBV5-4	TRBD1	few	TRBJ1-2	TGTGCCAGCAGCACCCAACAGGGGGCATATGGCTACACCTTC	CASSTQQGAYGYTF
TRBV20-1	-	-	TRBJ2-2	TGCAGTGCTAGCGGGGAGTTCACCGGGGAGCTGTTTTTT	CSASGEFTGELFF
TRBV11-3	-	few	TRBJ2-1	TGTGCCAGCAGCTTAGATTCGGGCTTGACTCTCTACAATGAGCAGTTCTTC	CASSLDSGLTLYNEQFF
TRBV27	TRBD1	medium-sized	TRBJ1-2	TGTGCCAGCAGTACGCAGGGGGCGAACTATGGCTACACCTTC	CASSTQGANYGYTF
TRBV12-3/TRBV12-4	-	few	TRBJ2-2	TGTGCCAGCCAATCGACGTGGGGCCTCGGGGAGCTGTTTTTT	CASQSTWGLGELFF
TRBV30	-	few	TRBJ1-1	TGTGCCTGGAGTAATGGCCGGATTGCTTTCTTT	CAWSNGRIAFF
TRBV27	-	large	TRBJ2-7	TGTGCCAGCAGTTCTGGTCGAGACGAGCAGTACTTC	CASSSGRDEQYF
TRBV11-3	TRBD2	-	TRBJ2-5	TGTGCCAGCAGCTTAGTAGCGGGAGGGCTATCCAAGACCCAGTACTTC	CASSLVAGGLSKTQYF
TRBV5-4	TRBD1	-	TRBJ2-3	TGTGCCAGCAGCTACGGGGACAGGGACACAGATACGCAGTATTTT	CASSYGDRDTDTQYF
TRBV24-1	-	-	TRBJ2-5	TGTGCCACCAGTGATCCGGACCGGTACCAAGAGACCCAGTACTTC	CATSDPDRYQETQYF
TRBV19	-	once	TRBJ1-2	TGTGCCAGTAGTTTATTTCTTAGCTATGGCTACACCTTC	CASSLFLSYGYTF
TRBV29-1	TRBD1	-	TRBJ1-2	TGCAGCGTTCCCGGACAGGGAGTGGGCGGCTACACCTTC	CSVPGQGVGGYTF
TRBV27	-	few	TRBJ1-2	TGTGCCAGCAGTCCCCGCAAGGAGGACACGTACTATGGCTACACCTTC	CASSPRKEDTYYGYTF
TRBV5-1	-	-	TRBJ1-1	TGCGCCAGCAGCTCAGGTTTCAGGGTCTACGGTGAAGCTTTCTTT	CASSSGFRVYGEAFF
TRBV5-1	TRBD1	-	TRBJ2-3	TGCGCCAGCAGCTCCGCAACAGGGGCAGATACGCAGTATTTT	CASSSATGADTQYF
TRBV6-2/TRBV6-3	-	-	TRBJ2-1	TGTGCCAGCAGTTACGTCCGTCAGGGGACCGGTGAGCAGTTCTTC	CASSYVRQGTGEQFF
TRBV6-5	-	few	TRBJ1-1	TGTGCCAGCAGTTTACTAGGAGCTAACACTGAAGCTTTCTTT	CASSLLGANTEAFF
TRBV27	-	medium-sized	TRBJ2-5	TGTGCCAGCAGTTTAAGCAGGGACTTGAGTTGGGAGACCCAGTACTTC	CASSLSRDLSWETQYF
TRBV29-1	-	medium-sized	TRBJ2-3	TGCAGCGTTGACACAGATACGCAGTATTTT	CSVDTDTQYF
TRBV18	-	-	TRBJ2-1	TGTGCCAGCTCACCCTCAGGCCCCGCACCTAAGCAGTTCTTC	CASSPSGPAPKQFF
TRBV6-5	-	-	TRBJ1-2	TGTGCCAGCAGTATGGGACCGTGGGGCCACACCTTC	CASSMGPWGHTF